This T cell receptor beta chain stems from a study of blood T cell repertoires in COVID-19. About the study: COVID-19 samples, acute and convalescent, were from the United States, Italy and Spain. Nucleic acid was either cDNA or gDNA, and it came from T cells, B-cell-depleted T cells, or PBMCs.

This CDR3 spans 12 amino acids. Germline V lookup: CDR1 MNHEY, CDR2 SMNVEV (reference sequence). The ends were cut back, 8 bases at V and 1 base at J, with 5 bases in the middle. In the study's own analysis: Using reference gene primer amplification, nucleated cell counts were estimated. Clones were read by immunoSEQ multiplex PCR, and TCRdb kept only the in-frame ones, dropping some. V and J calls and clone size come straight from that table; D and trimming were deduced from the DNA. This sample has 100,000 to 150,000 clones, with just under 90% found just once. Material for sequencing was peripheral blood. The J gene is TRBJ2-2, the V gene TRBV27, with D uncertain. The sequence came from a woman between 50 and 59 years old with acute or convalescent COVID-19. Here the CDR3 reads CASCRNTGELFF. CDR3 in DNA: TGTGCCAGCTGCAGGAACACCGGGGAGCTGTTTTTT.